The present entry profiles one T cell receptor (beta chain) with its context. Its recognized antigen is unknown. No base qualities exist here, and no much larger clone lies one base off it. This sample stems from a study of blood T cells in healthy people across ages (dated by TCRdb to between 2014 and 2017). For the wider study: Template switching captured roughly one uniquely barcoded TCR beta cDNA molecule per two T cells in model experiments. Using deep sequencing normalized with unique cDNA molecular identifiers, the study measured how TCR beta repertoire diversity changes with age. Donors were grouped into four age groups: young (average 16 years), middle-aged (over 35), aged (around 60) and long-lived (approximately 75). Donors of different ages were randomly distributed across sequencing lanes to avoid experimental bias. Using the same blood draw, the study looked at two additional independent replicas of 1 million unique cDNA reads for two donors, one aged 18 to 30 and the other aged 80 or older. What the work shows at the level of the full study, not this receptor alone: Because donor CMV infection status was unknown, age-related changes in expanded clonotypes were potentially confounded. As age increased, observed TCR beta diversity per million T cells dropped in a roughly linear way, and a significant reduction was already evident by age about 40. Estimates of total diversity from one million sequenced T cells were regarded as lower bounds and underestimates. Bulk unsorted PBMC profiling prevented conclusive comparison of naive and antigen-experienced compartments. Compared with the aged group, the long-lived group had more naive CD4+ T cells, fewer expanded clones and increased TCR diversity, suggesting age selection. There was a strong correlation between observed TCR beta diversity and the percentage of naive T cells measured by flow cytometry.

In the germline V gene (reference sequence), CDR1 corresponds to DFQATT and CDR2 to SNEGSKA. Including the terminal cysteine and phenylalanine, the CDR3 comprises 13 residues. Of all the DNA, just the CDR3 is kept, 39 bases in frame from base 1. The donors were 40 or so Caucasian individuals from Russia, aged roughly 6 to 100 years, who were systemically healthy. Each donor gave roughly 9 milliliters of peripheral blood, drawn into EDTA-treated Vacutainer tubes. PBMCs were isolated by Ficoll-Paque density-gradient centrifugation, with at least 7 million obtained per sample. Trizol reagent was used to extract total RNA from PBMCs, with at least 6 micrograms per sample. Naive CD45RAhigh/CD27high T cell percentages were measured by flow cytometry on a PBMC aliquot from every donor. The method behind the library was 5' RACE. Sequenced on an Illumina HiSeq 2500. The second PCR ran for roughly 7 to 11 cycles and used a J-beta primer mix along with a sample-barcoded 5' primer. Each TCR beta cDNA molecule received a unique molecular identifier from a template-switch 5' adaptor carrying 12 random nucleotides. Each sample yielded at least 3 million CDR3-containing paired-end reads. The Mint cDNA synthesis kit, primed by a TRBC-specific oligonucleotide, was used to synthesize first-strand cDNA from all RNA. All cDNA was treated with uracil-DNA glycosylase and then went through a first 18-cycle PCR with the universal primers M1SS and BC2_uni_R. In the authors' own workflow: For normalization, 1 million high-quality reads were randomly selected from each sample, with every read carrying a distinct molecular identifier. Reads with shared molecular identifiers were discarded instead of being binned into consensus sequences. CDR3 identification, clonotype clustering and error correction used MiTCR with a Q25 quality threshold and the strictest error-elimination algorithm. Lower-bound total TCR beta diversity was estimated with a nonparametric unseen species model using Euler transformation. The raw public reads went through TCRdb reprocessing: fastp at Q25, MiXCR clone calling, in-frame beta chains kept. Identical CDR3 protein sequences are pooled into one entry, listed with their most common genes and DNA. The V and J calls were determined by TCRdb, not by the authors. The sample includes 790,000 or so distinct CDR3 sequences, with around half observed a single time. Of the sample, about a sixth falls within the top ten clones.

The sample comprised blood. The chain uses TRBV20-1 and TRBJ2-4; 9 bases in between match TRBD1. The DNA end is more similar to TRBJ2-5, so the J call may be wrong. This TCR was recovered from a man at least 80 years old in good health. CDR3 sequence: CSARQQGAETQYF. The DNA sequence is as follows: TGCAGTGCTAGACAACAGGGGGCAGAGACCCAGTACTTC.